This T cell receptor beta chain emerged from a study of T cell responses to AZD1222 COVID-19 vaccine. The repertoire was sequenced with immunoSEQ multiplex PCR; TCRdb's copy has only in-frame clones and lacks some. The sample carries 78,000 or so clones, about nine tenths recorded once. This CDR3 spans 15 amino acids. V was cut by 3 bases and J by 8 bases, with 18 bases left in between. Looked up from germline, CDR1 is SGHNT and CDR2 is YYREEE (reference sequence). The sample holds one count of this clone. This TCR derives from an adult in good health. The sequenced sample was peripheral blood, obtained on day 0 of AZD1222 vaccination. V and J are TRBV5-4 and TRBJ2-1; the D gene could be TRBD1 or TRBD2 (5 bases each). The CDR3: CASSSTKGPGDEQFF. The CDR3 bases are TGTGCCAGCAGCTCTACTAAGGGACCAGGCGATGAGCAGTTCTTC.